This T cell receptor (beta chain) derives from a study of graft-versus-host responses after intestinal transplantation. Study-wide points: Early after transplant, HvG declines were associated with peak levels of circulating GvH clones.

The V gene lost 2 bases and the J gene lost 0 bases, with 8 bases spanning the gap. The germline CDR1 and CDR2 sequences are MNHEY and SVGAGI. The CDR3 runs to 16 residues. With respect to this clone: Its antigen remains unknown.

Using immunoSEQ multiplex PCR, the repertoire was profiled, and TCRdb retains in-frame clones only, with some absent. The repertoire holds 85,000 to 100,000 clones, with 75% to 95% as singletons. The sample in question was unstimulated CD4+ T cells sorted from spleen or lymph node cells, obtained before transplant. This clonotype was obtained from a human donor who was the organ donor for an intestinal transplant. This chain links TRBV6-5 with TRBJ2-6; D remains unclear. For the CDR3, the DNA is TGTGCCAGCAGTTACCCTGCCAGCTCTGGGGCCAACGTCCTGACTTTC. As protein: CASSYPASSGANVLTF.